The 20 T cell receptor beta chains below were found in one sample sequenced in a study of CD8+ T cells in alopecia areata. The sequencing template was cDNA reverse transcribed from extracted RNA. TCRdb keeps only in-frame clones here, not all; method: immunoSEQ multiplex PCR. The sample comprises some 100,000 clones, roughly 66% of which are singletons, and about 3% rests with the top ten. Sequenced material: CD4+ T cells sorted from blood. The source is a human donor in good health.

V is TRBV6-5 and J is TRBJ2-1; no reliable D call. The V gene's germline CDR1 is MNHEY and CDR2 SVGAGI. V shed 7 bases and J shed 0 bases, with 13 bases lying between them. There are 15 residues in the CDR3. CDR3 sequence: CASKVVRSSYNEQFF. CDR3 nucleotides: TGTGCCAGCAAGGTTGTAAGGAGCTCCTACAATGAGCAGTTCTTC.

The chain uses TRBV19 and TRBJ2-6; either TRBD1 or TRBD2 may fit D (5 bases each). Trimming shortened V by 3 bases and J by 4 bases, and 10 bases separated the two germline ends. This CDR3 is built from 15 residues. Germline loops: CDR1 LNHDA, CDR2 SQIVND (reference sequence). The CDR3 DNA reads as TGTGCCAGTAGTATCCAGGGAGTAGGGGCCAACGTCCTGACTTTC. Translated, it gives CASSIQGVGANVLTF.

CDR3 amino acids: CASSFRIGAGAGGYTF. The CDR3 DNA follows: TGTGCCAGCAGCTTCCGCATTGGGGCAGGGGCGGGTGGCTACACCTTC. This chain joins TRBV7-2 and TRBJ1-2; D possibly corresponds to TRBD1 (6 bases). Trimming removed 3 bases from V and 7 bases from J, with 21 bases in between. The germline V gene encodes CDR1 SGHTA and CDR2 FQGNSA. The CDR3 length is 16 residues.

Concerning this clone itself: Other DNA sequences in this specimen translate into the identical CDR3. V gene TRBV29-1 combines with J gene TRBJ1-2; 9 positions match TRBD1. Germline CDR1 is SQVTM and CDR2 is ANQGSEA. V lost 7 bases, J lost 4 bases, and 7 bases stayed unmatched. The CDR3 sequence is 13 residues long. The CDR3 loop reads CSAQTGGGYGYTF. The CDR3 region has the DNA TGCAGCGCCCAGACAGGGGGTGGCTATGGCTACACCTTC.

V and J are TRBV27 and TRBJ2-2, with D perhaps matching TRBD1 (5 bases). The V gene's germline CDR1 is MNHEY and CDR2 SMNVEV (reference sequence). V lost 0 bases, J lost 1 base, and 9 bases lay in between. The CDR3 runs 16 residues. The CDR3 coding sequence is TGTGCCAGCAGTTTATCGGGCAGGGTGAACACCGGGGAGCTGTTTTTT. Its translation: CASSLSGRVNTGELFF.

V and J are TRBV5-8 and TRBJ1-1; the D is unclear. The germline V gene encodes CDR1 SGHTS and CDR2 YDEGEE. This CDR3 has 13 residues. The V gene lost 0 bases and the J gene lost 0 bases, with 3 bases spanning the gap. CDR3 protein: CASSLGLNTEAFF. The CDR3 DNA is TGTGCCAGCAGCTTGGGGTTGAACACTGAAGCTTTCTTT.

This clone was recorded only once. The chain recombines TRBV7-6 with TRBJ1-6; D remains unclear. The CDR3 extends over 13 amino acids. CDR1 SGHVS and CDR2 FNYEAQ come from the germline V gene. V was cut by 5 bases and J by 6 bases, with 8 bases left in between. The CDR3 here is CASSPTGNSPLHF. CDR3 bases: TGTGCCAGCAGCCCAACCGGTAATTCACCCCTCCACTTT.

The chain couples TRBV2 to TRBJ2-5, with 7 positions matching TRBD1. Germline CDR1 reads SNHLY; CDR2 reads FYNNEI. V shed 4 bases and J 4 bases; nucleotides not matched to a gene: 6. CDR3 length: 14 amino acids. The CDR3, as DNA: TGTGCCAGCAGTGGACAGGGCGAGGGAGAGACCCAGTACTTC. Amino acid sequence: CASSGQGEGETQYF.

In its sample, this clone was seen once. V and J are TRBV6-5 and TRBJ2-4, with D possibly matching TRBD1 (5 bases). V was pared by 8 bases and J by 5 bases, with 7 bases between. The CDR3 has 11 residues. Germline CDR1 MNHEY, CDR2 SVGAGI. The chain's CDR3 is CASSGQNIQYF. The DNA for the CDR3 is TGTGCCAGCTCAGGGCAAAACATTCAGTACTTC.

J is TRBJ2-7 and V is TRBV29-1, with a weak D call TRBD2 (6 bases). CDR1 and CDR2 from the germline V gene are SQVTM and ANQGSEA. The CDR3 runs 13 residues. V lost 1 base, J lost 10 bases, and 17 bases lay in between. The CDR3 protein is CSVEAPGGEPQYF. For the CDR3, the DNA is TGCAGCGTTGAAGCTCCGGGCGGGGAACCTCAGTACTTC.

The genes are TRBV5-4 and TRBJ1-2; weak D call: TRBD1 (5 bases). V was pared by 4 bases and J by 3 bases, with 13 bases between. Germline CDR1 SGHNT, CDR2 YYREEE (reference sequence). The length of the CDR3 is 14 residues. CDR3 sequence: CASSDPRGYYGYTF. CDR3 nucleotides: TGTGCCAGCAGCGATCCTCGGGGCTACTATGGCTACACCTTC.

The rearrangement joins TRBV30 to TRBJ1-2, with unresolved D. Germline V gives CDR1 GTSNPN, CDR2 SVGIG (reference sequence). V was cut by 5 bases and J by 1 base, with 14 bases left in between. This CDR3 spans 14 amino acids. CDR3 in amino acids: CAWRPRGLNYGYTF. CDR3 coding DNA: TGTGCCTGGCGCCCCAGAGGACTTAACTATGGCTACACCTTC.

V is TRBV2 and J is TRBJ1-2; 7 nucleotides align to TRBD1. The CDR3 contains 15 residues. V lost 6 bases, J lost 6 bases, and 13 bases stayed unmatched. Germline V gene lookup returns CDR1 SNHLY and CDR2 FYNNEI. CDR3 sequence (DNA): TGTGCCAGCAGCACCGTGGGTGACAGGGCCCATGGCTACACCTTC. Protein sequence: CASSTVGDRAHGYTF.

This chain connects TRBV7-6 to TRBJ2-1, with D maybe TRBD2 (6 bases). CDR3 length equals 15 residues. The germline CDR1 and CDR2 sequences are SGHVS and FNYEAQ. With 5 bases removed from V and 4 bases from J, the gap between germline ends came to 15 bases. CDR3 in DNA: TGTGCCAGCAGCCCGCCCGGGACTGGGTACAATGAGCAGTTCTTC. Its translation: CASSPPGTGYNEQFF.

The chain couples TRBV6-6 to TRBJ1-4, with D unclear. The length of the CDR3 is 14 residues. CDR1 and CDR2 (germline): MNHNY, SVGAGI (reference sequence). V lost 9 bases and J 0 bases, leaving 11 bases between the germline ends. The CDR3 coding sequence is TGTGCCAGTAGTGTCAAGTCAACTAATGAAAAACTGTTTTTT. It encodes CASSVKSTNEKLFF.

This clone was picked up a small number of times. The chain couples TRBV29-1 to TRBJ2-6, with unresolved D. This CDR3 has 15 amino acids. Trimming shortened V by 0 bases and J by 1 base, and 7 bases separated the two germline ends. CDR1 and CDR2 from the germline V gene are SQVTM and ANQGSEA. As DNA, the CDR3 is TGCAGCGTTGAAGATCAGAGGTCTGGGGCCAACGTCCTGACTTTC. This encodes CSVEDQRSGANVLTF.

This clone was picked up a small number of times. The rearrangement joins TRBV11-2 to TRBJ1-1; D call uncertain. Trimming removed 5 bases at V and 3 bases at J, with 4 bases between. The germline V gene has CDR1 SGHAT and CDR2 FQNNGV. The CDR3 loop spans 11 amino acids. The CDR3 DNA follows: TGTGCCAGCAGCGTCCACACTGAAGCTTTCTTT. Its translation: CASSVHTEAFF.

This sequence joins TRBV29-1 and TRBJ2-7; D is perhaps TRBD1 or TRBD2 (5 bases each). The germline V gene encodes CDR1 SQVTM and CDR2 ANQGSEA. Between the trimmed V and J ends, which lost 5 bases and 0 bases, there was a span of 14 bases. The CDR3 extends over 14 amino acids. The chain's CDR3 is CSVLGTSSSYEQYF. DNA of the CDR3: TGCAGCGTTCTAGGGACGTCGAGCTCCTACGAGCAGTACTTC.

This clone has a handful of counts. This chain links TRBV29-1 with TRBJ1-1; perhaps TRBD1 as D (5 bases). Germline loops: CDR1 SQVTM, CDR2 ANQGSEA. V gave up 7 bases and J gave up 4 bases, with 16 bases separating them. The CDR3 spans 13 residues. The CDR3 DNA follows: TGCAGCGCTGGGGCCCGGGGGGGCACTGAAGCTTTCTTT. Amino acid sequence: CSAGARGGTEAFF.

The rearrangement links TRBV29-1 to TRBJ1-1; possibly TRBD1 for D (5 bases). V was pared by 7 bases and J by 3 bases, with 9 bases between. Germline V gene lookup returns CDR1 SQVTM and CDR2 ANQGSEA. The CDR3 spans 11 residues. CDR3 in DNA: TGCAGCGGGGCGGGGGACACTGAAGCTTTCTTT. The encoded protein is CSGAGDTEAFF. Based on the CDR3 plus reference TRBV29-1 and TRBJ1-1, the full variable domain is SAVISQKPSRDICQRGTSLTIQCQVDSQVTMMFWYRQQPGQSLTLIATANQGSEATYESGFVIDKFPISRPNLTFSTLTVSNMSPEDSSIYLCSGAGDTEAFFGQGTRLTVV.